This T cell receptor (beta chain) was retrieved from a study of CD8+ T cells in alopecia areata. Study background: Oral tofacitinib (5 to 10 mg twice daily) was administered to treated patients. Study-wide findings and caveats: Especially in alopecia totalis/universalis, lesional scalp showed greater clonality than normal scalp did. Scalp sequencing captures resident alphabeta T cells of normal skin too. Against the mouse data, patients shared TCRs less clearly, possibly for HLA reasons.

RNA extraction was followed by reverse transcription into cDNA, which acted as the sequencing template. The protocol was immunoSEQ multiplex PCR, while the TCRdb copy is restricted to in-frame clones and leaves out a portion. The repertoire has approximately 150,000 clones, 40% to 50% of them found once; the top ten carry about 6.3%. Notes on this clone: Its antigen is unknown.

Per germline, CDR1 SGHRS and CDR2 YFSETQ. V lost 5 bases and J lost 6; bases outside the gene matches: 6. CDR3 length: 13 residues. Sequencing was carried out using CD4+ T cells sorted from blood. The rearrangement joins TRBV5-1 to TRBJ1-2, with 8 bases aligning to TRBD1. The receptor was derived from a human donor with alopecia areata. The CDR3 loop is CASRGGQGDGYTF. The DNA of the CDR3 is TGCGCCAGCAGGGGCGGACAGGGAGATGGCTACACCTTC.